These T cell receptor beta chains were read from a single sample in a study of shared clonotypes between healthy human individuals. Data came from immunoSEQ multiplex PCR; TCRdb stores just in-frame clones and leaves some out. The data show about 1.9 million clones, with around 95% seen just once and more than 1.5% held by the top ten. The sample taken for sequencing was naive CD8+ T cells from PBMCs. Every receptor here comes from a man aged 18 to 29 in good health. Some clones in this sample may be carry-over from other donors' samples. CDR3s include the opening cysteine and the closing phenylalanine or tryptophan. The order of the fields is CDR3 protein, CDR3 DNA, clone size, V gene, D gene, J gene. A D gene is named only where the DNA matches it firmly. Clone size is stated in some rows and not others, as once, few, many or a class when expanded.

CASSSGTGAFEQYF | TGCGCCAGCAGCTCCGGGACAGGGGCTTTCGAGCAGTACTTC | . | TRBV5-1 | TRBD1 | TRBJ2-7
CASSLGQDLTQHF | TGTGCCAGCAGCTTAGGTCAGGACCTAACCCAGCATTTT | few | TRBV7-9 | . | TRBJ1-5
CASSLAEGAGNQPQHF | TGTGCCAGCAGCTTGGCTGAGGGGGCCGGCAATCAGCCCCAGCATTTT | . | TRBV5-6 | TRBD1 | TRBJ1-5
CASSPTGEGGETQYF | TGTGCCAGCAGTCCTACAGGGGAGGGAGGAGAGACCCAGTACTTC | once | TRBV7-9 | . | TRBJ2-5
CASSQTSGHGSYNEQFF | TGTGCCAGCAGTCAGACAAGCGGGCACGGCTCCTACAATGAGCAGTTCTTC | . | TRBV28 | . | TRBJ2-1
CSADSVRVIISGAEAFF | TGCAGCGCTGATTCCGTGAGGGTCATCATTTCTGGGGCTGAAGCTTTCTTT | . | TRBV29-1 | . | TRBJ1-1
CASSPPGTSQPQHF | TGTGCCAGTAGTCCTCCCGGGACATCTCAGCCCCAGCATTTT | once | TRBV19 | . | TRBJ1-5
CSVEDPLRGYTF | TGCAGCGTTGAAGATCCGTTACGTGGCTACACCTTC | . | TRBV29-1 | . | TRBJ1-2
CASSPTVDYGYTF | TGTGCCAGCAGTCCTACCGTGGACTATGGCTACACCTTC | . | TRBV27 | . | TRBJ1-2
CASSLATFRASGGPQETQYF | TGTGCCAGCAGCTTAGCTACTTTTCGGGCGAGCGGGGGCCCCCAAGAGACCCAGTACTTC | . | TRBV7-7 | TRBD2 | TRBJ2-5
CASGAGTSPYNEQFF | TGTGCCAGCGGGGCCGGGACTAGTCCCTACAATGAGCAGTTCTTC | . | TRBV28 | TRBD2 | TRBJ2-1
CASREPGQGVYEQYF | TGTGCCAGCAGGGAACCGGGACAGGGGGTGTACGAGCAGTACTTC | . | TRBV6-6 | TRBD1 | TRBJ2-7
CASSFSDRLKYGYTF | TGTGCCAGCAGTTTCAGTGACCGCCTCAAATATGGCTACACCTTC | once | TRBV27 | . | TRBJ1-2
CSAVKQDRGQFF | TGCAGCGCCGTCAAACAAGACAGGGGGCAGTTCTTC | . | TRBV29-1 | TRBD1 | TRBJ2-1
CASSPNGGKNTEAFF | TGTGCCAGTAGTCCGAATGGGGGTAAAAACACTGAAGCTTTCTTT | once | TRBV19 | . | TRBJ1-1
CASSSDPKDGGSYEQYF | TGTGCCAGCAGCTCCGACCCCAAGGACGGGGGATCCTACGAGCAGTACTTC | . | TRBV7-6 | . | TRBJ2-7
CASSSNGRMNTGELFF | TGTGCCAGCAGCTCTAACGGCCGAATGAACACCGGGGAGCTGTTTTTT | . | TRBV7-9 | . | TRBJ2-2
CASEGSNQPQHF | TGTGCCAGCGAAGGGAGCAATCAGCCCCAGCATTTT | . | TRBV7-9 | . | TRBJ1-5
CASSLRLAGSTDTQYF | TGCGCCAGCAGCTTAAGACTAGCGGGGAGCACAGATACGCAGTATTTT | . | TRBV5-1 | TRBD2 | TRBJ2-3
CASSWFMGQTWVETQYF | TGCGCCAGCAGCTGGTTTATGGGACAAACTTGGGTAGAGACCCAGTACTTC | . | TRBV5-1 | . | TRBJ2-5
CASSLTSGDPSGEFF | TGTGCCAGCAGTCTGACTAGCGGAGACCCCTCTGGAGAGTTCTTC | . | TRBV6-6 | TRBD2 | TRBJ2-1
CASEGEGLANYNEQFF | TGTGCCAGCGAAGGGGAGGGACTAGCAAACTACAATGAGCAGTTCTTC | . | TRBV6-6 | TRBD2 | TRBJ2-1